The 18 T cell receptor beta chains given below trace back to one sample, sequenced in a study of Ad26.COV2.S vaccination and SARS-CoV-2 variants. The repertoire was sequenced with immunoSEQ multiplex PCR; TCRdb's copy has only in-frame clones and lacks some. This table holds some 520,000 clones, about 83% found once. The treatment: some 20 received Ad26.COV2.S at low or high dose, single or two shots; 5 received placebo; per-sample allocation not given. Sampling occurred on day 63 after the first vaccine or placebo injection. This specimen consisted of peripheral blood, obtained in a trial of Ad26.COV2.S vaccine versus placebo. The receptors were gathered from a person between 18 and 59 years old who received the Ad26.COV2.S COVID-19 vaccine or a placebo.

The chain links TRBV30 to TRBJ1-2, with D perhaps TRBD1 (6 bases). Germline V gives CDR1 GTSNPN, CDR2 SVGIG (reference sequence). V was clipped by 2 bases and J by 4 bases, with 14 bases between them. The CDR3 runs 14 residues. In DNA, the CDR3 is TGTGCCTGGAGTACAGGGCAGAATATCTATGGCTACACCTTC. Amino acids: CAWSTGQNIYGYTF.

J is TRBJ2-1 and V is TRBV5-4; tentative D call: TRBD2 (5 bases). The V gene's germline CDR1 is SGHNT and CDR2 YYREEE (reference sequence). The CDR3 spans 13 residues. Trimming took 0 bases from V and 10 from J, leaving 11 bases between them. The CDR3, as DNA: TGTGCCAGCAGCTTGGTTCGCGGGTCCGAGCAGTTCTTC. As protein: CASSLVRGSEQFF.

V usage is TRBV13 and J usage is TRBJ2-7; D is unresolved. This CDR3 spans 16 amino acids. Trimming removed 0 bases at V and 3 bases at J, with 15 bases between. The germline CDR1 and CDR2 sequences are PRHDT and FYEKMQ (reference sequence). CDR3 residues: CASSLGGKVIDYEQYF. The CDR3, as DNA: TGTGCCAGCAGCTTAGGCGGAAAGGTGATAGACTACGAGCAGTACTTC.

The chain employs TRBV12-3 or TRBV12-4 and TRBJ1-6; D remains unclear. This CDR3 comprises 12 residues. V lost 6 bases and J 10 bases, leaving 10 bases between the germline ends. CDR3 loop: CASSRFGSPLHF. CDR3 bases: TGTGCCAGCAGCCGATTTGGGTCACCCCTCCACTTT.

The V and J genes are TRBV18 and TRBJ2-7, with TRBD1 identical over 9 bases. Germline V gives CDR1 KGHSH, CDR2 LQKENI. Germline trimming cut 6 bases from V and 3 bases from J; bases unmatched to any gene: 18. CDR3 size: 18 residues. The CDR3: CASSRRSSGTGLNYEQYF. The CDR3 DNA reads TGTGCCAGCTCCAGGAGGAGTTCCGGGACAGGGTTAAACTACGAGCAGTACTTC. The complete variable domain, with remaining parts taken from reference TRBV18 and TRBJ2-7, reads NAGVMQNPRHLVRRRGQEARLRCSPMKGHSHVYWYRQLPEEGLKFMVYLQKENIIDESGMPKERFSAEFPKEGPSILRIQQVVRGDSAAYFCASSRRSSGTGLNYEQYFGPGTRLTVT.

This clone was counted a single time. Other nucleotide sequences in the sample specify the same CDR3. This chain links TRBV18 with TRBJ1-1; tentative D call: TRBD1 (5 bases). V dropped 3 bases and J dropped 5 bases, with 13 bases sitting between them. This CDR3 comprises 14 residues. CDR1 is KGHSH, CDR2 LQKENI, per germline. In nucleotides, the CDR3 is TGTGCCAGCTCACCGAGGGGAGGTGGAACTGAAGCTTTCTTT. Its translation is CASSPRGGGTEAFF.

V is TRBV19 and J is TRBJ2-5; 7 bases agree with TRBD1. Germline V gene sequence: CDR1 LNHDA, CDR2 SQIVND (reference sequence). CDR3 length equals 16 residues. The V gene end was trimmed by 4 bases and the J gene end by 1 base; junction bases not matched to a gene: 9. The CDR3 DNA is TGTGCCAGTAGTAGGACGACAGGGAGTAGCCAAGAGACCCAGTACTTC. It codes for CASSRTTGSSQETQYF.

V gene TRBV5-1 combines with J gene TRBJ1-2; no firm D call. The CDR3 extends over 12 amino acids. Germline V CDR1 and CDR2: SGHRS, YFSETQ. V lost 0 bases and J 8 bases, leaving 8 bases between the germline ends. CDR3 loop: CASSLGRLGYTF. CDR3 nucleotides: TGCGCCAGCAGCTTGGGCCGGCTAGGCTACACCTTC.

J is TRBJ2-7 and V is TRBV7-9, with D possibly being TRBD2 (6 bases). Germline V gene data show CDR1 as SEHNR and CDR2 as FQNEAQ (reference sequence). The CDR3 runs 12 residues. With 5 bases removed from V and 6 bases from J, the gap between germline ends came to 11 bases. The CDR3 sequence: CASSPLGGEQYF. DNA for the CDR3: TGTGCCAGCAGCCCACTCGGGGGCGAGCAGTACTTC.

V gene TRBV7-8 combines with J gene TRBJ2-5; D gene ambiguous. Trimming stripped 1 base from V and 1 base from J, with 10 bases between. This CDR3 spans 15 amino acids. CDR1 is SGHVS and CDR2 is FQNEAQ in the germline V gene. CDR3 amino acids: CASSLVRAIQETQYF. The CDR3 DNA reads TGTGCCAGCAGCTTAGTCCGAGCCATCCAAGAGACCCAGTACTTC.

This clone appeared once. As DNA, the CDR3 is TGTGCCAGCAGAAGACTAGCGGGAGGGAACACAGATACGCAGTATTTT. It specifies CASRRLAGGNTDTQYF. The chain combines TRBV6-4 with TRBJ2-3; 14 bases match TRBD2. The CDR3 is 16 amino acids. Germline V gene data show CDR1 as MRHNA and CDR2 as SNTAGT. Losses at the gene ends were 6 bases for V and 2 bases for J; bases not matched to a gene: 4.

V and J are TRBV10-3 and TRBJ2-1; D call uncertain. Germline V gene sequence: CDR1 ENHRY, CDR2 SYGVKD. Trimming left V 3 bases short and J 10 bases short, with 16 bases between. This CDR3 region has 14 residues. CDR3 sequence reads: CAISERNAEIEQFF. The CDR3 DNA is TGTGCCATCAGTGAAAGGAACGCCGAAATCGAGCAGTTCTTC.

This rearrangement joins TRBV10-2 to TRBJ2-3, with D unresolved. Trimming stripped 8 bases from V and 0 bases from J, with 6 bases between. CDR3 size: 12 residues. Germline CDR1 reads WSHSY; CDR2 reads SAAADI. CDR3 residues: CASLGSTDTQYF. CDR3 DNA sequence: TGCGCCAGCCTGGGAAGCACAGATACGCAGTATTTT.

This chain connects TRBV3-1 (or the pseudogene TRBV3-2) to TRBJ2-7; either TRBD1 or TRBD2 may supply D (5 bases each). This CDR3 is 15 amino acids long. The V gene's germline CDR1 is LGHDT and CDR2 YNNKEL (reference sequence). V was shortened by 3 bases and J by 2 bases, with 14 bases between the two germline ends. The CDR3 sequence is CASSQGRAKTYEQYF. The CDR3, as DNA: TGTGCCAGCAGCCAGGGGCGGGCAAAAACCTACGAGCAGTACTTC.

The CDR3 reads CASRNDRAGGYTF. CDR3 nucleotide sequence: TGCGCCAGCAGAAACGACAGGGCGGGTGGCTACACCTTC. The chain employs TRBV5-1 and TRBJ1-2, with 7 bases fitting TRBD1. V lost 5 bases to trimming and J lost 7 bases; unmatched junction nucleotides: 8. The CDR3 is made up of 13 amino acids. Germline CDR1 and CDR2: SGHRS and YFSETQ.

V and J are TRBV6-5 and TRBJ2-1, with 7 bases fitting TRBD2. CDR1 and CDR2 (germline): MNHEY, SVGAGI. Trimming removed 8 bases from V and 8 bases from J; junction bases left unmatched: 15. The CDR3 length is 15 residues. The CDR3 DNA sequence: TGTGCCAGCGGACTTTCCGGGGGGTGGCTCGATGAGCAGTTCTTC. Its translation is CASGLSGGWLDEQFF.

The table lists this clone with a few counts. This chain joins TRBV6-5 and TRBJ1-1; a possible D gene is TRBD1 (5 bases). This CDR3 has 13 amino acids. The germline V and J ends were trimmed by 8 bases and 2 bases, with 12 bases remaining between them. CDR1 and CDR2 (germline): MNHEY, SVGAGI. The CDR3 DNA follows: TGTGCCAGCGCACAGGTAATTAACACTGAAGCTTTCTTT. Translating it yields CASAQVINTEAFF.

V is TRBV5-4 and J is TRBJ1-1; D uncertain. Between the trimmed V and J ends, which lost 4 bases and 0 bases, there was a span of 7 bases. Germline loops: CDR1 SGHNT, CDR2 YYREEE (reference sequence). The CDR3 extends over 13 amino acids. In DNA form, the CDR3 reads TGTGCCAGCAGCGCAACGGTGAACACTGAAGCTTTCTTT. Amino acids: CASSATVNTEAFF.